Below, 20 T cell receptor beta chains from the same sample are listed, as sequenced in a study of glioma-infiltrating T cells. The iRepertoire nested amplicon-rescue multiplex PCR amplified TCR alpha and beta CDR3s from RNA. TCRdb re-called the multiplex PCR reads through MiXCR, storing one row per CDR3 protein. The repertoire includes around 130,000 distinct CDR3 sequences, 20% to 25% of them detected once, and about 30% sits in the top ten. Sequencing input: glioma tissue, nonneoplastic brain tissue, or PBMCs (not recorded which). These receptors were collected from a human donor with low-grade glioma or glioblastoma, undergoing nonglioma brain surgery, or in good health (not recorded which).

In its sample, this clonotype was seen a few times. The CDR3 DNA is TGTGCCAGTAGTATGCTCGGGACGTTATATTCACCCCTCCACTTT. Its protein product is CASSMLGTLYSPLHF. The V and J genes are TRBV19 and TRBJ1-6; possibly TRBD1 for D (5 bases). CDR1 and CDR2 (germline): LNHDA, SQIVND (reference sequence). The CDR3 is made up of 15 amino acids. V was cut by 3 bases and J by 8 bases, with 14 bases left in between. Together with reference TRBV19 and TRBJ1-6, the CDR3 gives the full variable domain: DGGITQSPKYLFRKEGQNVTLSCEQNLNHDAMYWYRQDPGQGLRLIYYSQIVNDFQKGDIAEGYSVSREKKESFPLTVTSAQKNPTAFYLCASSMLGTLYSPLHFGNGTRLTVT.

This clonotype showed up just a few times. The chain recombines TRBV2 with TRBJ2-5; D unresolved. CDR1 and CDR2 from the germline V gene are SNHLY and FYNNEI. V lost 5 bases and J 5 bases, leaving 15 bases between the germline ends. The CDR3 has 14 residues. Here the CDR3 reads CASSPRPLAETQYF. Written as DNA, the CDR3 is TGTGCCAGCAGTCCCCGACCCCTTGCGGAGACCCAGTACTTC.

This clonotype was observed a handful of times. The CDR3 reads CSAQKTGGRNQPQHF. The CDR3 DNA reads TGCAGTGCCCAAAAAACAGGGGGCCGGAATCAGCCCCAGCATTTT. This chain uses TRBV20-1 with TRBJ1-5; TRBD1 matches at 9 bases. The CDR3 covers 15 residues. Germline-derived CDR1 and CDR2 are DFQATT and SNEGSKA (reference sequence). The V and J ends lost 6 bases and 4 bases, in that order; junction bases with no gene match: 10.

CDR3 protein: CASSFVTGKTDTQYF. CDR3 DNA: TGTGCCAGCAGCTTTGTGACAGGGAAGACAGATACGCAGTATTTT. This chain links TRBV5-5 with TRBJ2-3; 7 nucleotides line up with TRBD1. After removal of 2 bases from V and 3 bases from J, the junction contained 6 bases not matched to a gene. This CDR3 spans 15 amino acids. Germline V lookup: CDR1 SGHKS, CDR2 YYEKEE (reference sequence).

Many counts were recorded for this clonotype. CDR3 sequence: CASSPRTGRDQPQHF. The CDR3 coding sequence is TGTGCCAGCAGTCCGCGGACAGGGAGAGATCAGCCCCAGCATTTT. The genes are TRBV12-3 or TRBV12-4 and TRBJ1-5, with TRBD1 identical over 8 bases. Trimming took 5 bases from V and 5 from J; bases not matched to a gene: 8. The CDR3 sequence is 15 residues long.

To note about this clonotype: Given a much more abundant clone one base away, this may be a read error. The V gene is TRBV18, the J gene TRBJ1-1, with TRBD1 identical over 7 bases. The CDR3 spans 15 residues. V shed 5 bases, J shed 0 bases, and the junction held 6 bases outside the gene matches. Germline-derived CDR1 and CDR2 are KGHSH and LQKENI. The CDR3 protein is CASSSGRGVNTEAFF. As DNA, the CDR3 is TGTGCCAGCTCATCGGGCAGGGGGGTGAACACTGAAGCTTTCTTT.

This clonotype was observed a handful of times. The genes are TRBV24-1 and TRBJ1-5; 11 bases map to TRBD1. CDR3 length: 15 amino acids. Germline loops: CDR1 KGHDR, CDR2 SFDVKD. V trimming: 8 bases; J trimming: 7 bases; junction bases outside the gene matches: 9. CDR3 DNA: TGTGCCACCACCACTCAGGACAGGGGGCACCAGCCCCAGCATTTT. It specifies CATTTQDRGHQPQHF.

This chain uses TRBV6-4 with TRBJ2-3, with 9 nucleotides matching TRBD2. Germline trimming cut 6 bases from V and 5 bases from J; bases unmatched to any gene: 3. The germline V gene has CDR1 MRHNA and CDR2 SNTAGT. The CDR3 contains 13 residues. This CDR3 is CASRGTSRDTQYF. The CDR3 DNA sequence: TGTGCCAGCAGGGGGACTAGCCGAGATACGCAGTATTTT.

This clonotype has a count of ten or more. The CDR3 reads CGRMESGAGGYTF. For the CDR3, the DNA is TGCGGCCGCATGGAAAGCGGGGCGGGGGGCTACACCTTC. V gene TRBV20-1 combines with J gene TRBJ1-2; tentatively, D is TRBD1 (5 bases). Germline assignment: CDR1 DFQATT and CDR2 SNEGSKA (reference sequence). This CDR3 region has 13 residues.

This clonotype was counted between two and nine times. The V and J genes are TRBV3-1 and TRBJ2-3; D not resolved. CDR3 length equals 12 residues. From germline, CDR1 is LGHDT and CDR2 YNNKEL (reference sequence). Trimming cost V 1 base and J 10 bases, with 9 bases left between them. The CDR3 here is CASSQAGVSQYF. For the CDR3, the DNA is TGTGCCAGCAGCCAAGCAGGCGTCTCGCAGTATTTT.

This clonotype has just a few counts. The chain has TRBV14 and TRBJ1-4; maybe TRBD1 (5 bases). CDR3 length: 16 residues. Deletions cut 0 bases from V and 5 bases from J, with 13 bases between. Germline V lookup: CDR1 SGHDN, CDR2 FVKESK. CDR3 nucleotide sequence: TGTGCCAGCAGCCAAGATCGTCGGGGGTGGAATGAAAAACTGTTTTTT. Its translation is CASSQDRRGWNEKLFF. Using reference TRBV14 and TRBJ1-4 for the parts outside the CDR3, the full variable domain is EAGVTQFPSHSVIEKGQTVTLRCDPISGHDNLYWYRRVMGKEIKFLLHFVKESKQDESGMPNNRFLAERTGGTYSTLKVQPAELEDSGVYFCASSQDRRGWNEKLFFGSGTQLSVL.

This clonotype was counted ten times or more. This CDR3 reads CASSPPLSTDTQYF. The CDR3, as DNA: TGTGCCAGCAGTCCCCCCCTTAGCACAGATACGCAGTATTTT. The rearrangement links TRBV27 to TRBJ2-3; D ambiguous. Germline V lookup: CDR1 MNHEY, CDR2 SMNVEV (reference sequence). CDR3 length: 14 amino acids. Trimming shortened V by 5 bases and J by 0 bases, and 9 bases separated the two germline ends.

The chain combines TRBV12-3 or TRBV12-4 with TRBJ2-7, with TRBD1 identical over 8 bases. The CDR3 contains 11 residues. V dropped 5 bases and J dropped 9; count of bases not matched to a gene: 3. For the CDR3, the DNA is TGTGCCAGCAGTCGTGGACAGGGGCAGTACGTC. As protein: CASSRGQGQYV.

The table lists this clonotype with a few counts. The chain is built from TRBV19 and TRBJ2-1; the match to TRBD1 covers 9 bases. The V gene's germline CDR1 is LNHDA and CDR2 SQIVND (reference sequence). The trim removed 6 bases at V and 2 bases at J, leaving 14 bases unmatched. The CDR3 spans 18 residues. The CDR3 protein is CASRARGTGSPTYNEQFF. The CDR3 bases are TGTGCCAGTAGGGCGAGGGGGACAGGGAGCCCAACCTACAATGAGCAGTTCTTC.

A note on this clonotype: One junction end disagrees with the germline gene, perhaps due to a read error. This chain links TRBV28 with TRBJ2-6; tentative D call: TRBD1 (5 bases). CDR3 length: 15 residues. Germline V gives CDR1 MDHEN, CDR2 SYDVKM. This CDR3 is CASIRQDSGANALTF. As DNA, the CDR3 is TGTGCCAGCATTCGACAAGACTCTGGGGCCAACGCCCTGACTTTC.

Many counts were recorded for this clonotype. The J gene is TRBJ1-5, the V gene TRBV27; tentatively, D is TRBD1 (6 bases). Germline V gene lookup returns CDR1 MNHEY and CDR2 SMNVEV (reference sequence). V shed 5 bases and J shed 7 bases, with 15 bases lying between them. This CDR3 region has 14 residues. The CDR3 is CASSRGGSSQPQHF. The CDR3 nucleotides read TGTGCCAGCAGTAGGGGGGGGAGCAGCCAGCCCCAGCATTTT.

This rearrangement joins TRBV29-1 to TRBJ1-1, with 7 bases aligning to TRBD1. This CDR3 has 14 amino acids. Germline CDR1 and CDR2: SQVTM and ANQGSEA. Trimming cost V 3 bases and J 1 base; bases outside gene matches: 5. The chain's CDR3 is CSVETGRTNTEAFF. The CDR3 coding sequence is TGCAGCGTTGAGACAGGGCGAACGAACACTGAAGCTTTCTTT.

The V gene is TRBV4-1, the J gene TRBJ1-2, with D possibly matching TRBD1 (6 bases). CDR1 MGHRA and CDR2 YSYEKL come from the germline V gene. V gave up 4 bases and J gave up 4 bases, with 13 bases separating them. CDR3 length: 14 amino acids. Written as DNA, the CDR3 is TGCGCCAGCAGCCCGGGACAACCCCTCTATGGCTACACCTTC. As protein: CASSPGQPLYGYTF.

This chain connects TRBV19 to TRBJ1-2; D ambiguous. Germline lookup yields CDR1 LNHDA and CDR2 SQIVND (reference sequence). Trimming took off 4 bases at V and 8 bases at J, with 8 bases between the two ends. This CDR3 comprises 11 residues. CDR3 nucleotide sequence: TGTGCCAGTAGTAAATCGAGAGGCTACACCTTC. Protein product: CASSKSRGYTF.

V and J are TRBV6-4 and TRBJ2-3; D not certain. Germline V lookup: CDR1 MRHNA, CDR2 SNTAGT. The V gene lost 6 bases and the J gene lost 0 bases, with 10 bases spanning the gap. The CDR3 spans 14 residues. The CDR3: CASSPGLSTDTQYF. The CDR3 bases are TGTGCCAGCAGCCCGGGCCTGAGCACAGATACGCAGTATTTT.